These 14 T cell receptor beta chains came from one sample sequenced in a study of T cell responses to AZD1222 COVID-19 vaccine. TCRdb's copy holds only in-frame clones and misses some; the assay was immunoSEQ multiplex PCR. This sample has over 150,000 clones; around 88% occur once, and the top ten carry 0.49%. This sample comprised peripheral blood, obtained on day 0 of AZD1222 vaccination. The receptor source for this set is an adult in good health.

The rearrangement links TRBV7-2 to TRBJ1-6; D remains ambiguous. The CDR3 consists of 15 residues. V gave up 2 bases and J gave up 7 bases, with 12 bases separating them. The germline V gene has CDR1 SGHTA and CDR2 FQGNSA. CDR3 in DNA: TGTGCCAGCAGCTTATTGGAGCAAGGGAATTCACCCCTCCACTTT. It translates to CASSLLEQGNSPLHF. Together with reference TRBV7-2 and TRBJ1-6, the CDR3 gives the full variable domain: GAGVSQSPSNKVTEKGKDVELRCDPISGHTALYWYRQSLGQGLEFLIYFQGNSAPDKSGLPSDRFSAERTGGSVSTLTIQRTQQEDSAVYLCASSLLEQGNSPLHFGNGTRLTVT.

This chain uses TRBV29-1 with TRBJ1-5; D might be TRBD1 (5 bases). The CDR3 runs 14 residues. Germline CDR1 SQVTM, CDR2 ANQGSEA. V lost 4 bases to trimming and J lost 0 bases, with 10 bases between them. The CDR3 DNA sequence: TGCAGCGTTGTCGGGACGGATAGCAATCAGCCCCAGCATTTT. It codes for CSVVGTDSNQPQHF.

The chain has TRBV5-1 and TRBJ1-2; D is ambiguous. Germline V gives CDR1 SGHRS, CDR2 YFSETQ. CDR3 length equals 14 residues. Trimming pared 1 base from V and 5 bases from J, leaving 12 bases between. The CDR3 region is CASSLSGKDYGYTF. CDR3 DNA: TGCGCCAGCAGCTTGTCGGGGAAGGATTATGGCTACACCTTC. Full variable domain (outside the CDR3, taken from reference TRBV5-1 and TRBJ1-2): KAGVTQTPRYLIKTRGQQVTLSCSPISGHRSVSWYQQTPGQGLQFLFEYFSETQRNKGNFPGRFSGRQFSNSRSEMNVSTLELGDSALYLCASSLSGKDYGYTFGSGTRLTVV.

This chain joins TRBV18 and TRBJ2-7, with 10 positions matching TRBD1. V dropped 1 base and J dropped 2; count of bases not matched to a gene: 2. The germline gives CDR1 KGHSH, CDR2 LQKENI. The CDR3 totals 15 residues. The DNA for the CDR3 is TGTGCCAGCTCACCACGGACAGGGGGGGCCTACGAGCAGTACTTC. Translated, it gives CASSPRTGGAYEQYF.

The genes are TRBV11-2 and TRBJ2-5; D not resolved. Trimming took off 5 bases at V and 2 bases at J, with 15 bases between the two ends. Per the germline V gene, CDR1 is SGHAT and CDR2 is FQNNGV. The CDR3 has 15 amino acids. CDR3 sequence: CASSLMLSGQETQYF. Written as DNA, the CDR3 is TGTGCCAGCAGCCTAATGTTGAGTGGGCAAGAGACCCAGTACTTC.

The chain uses TRBV7-3 and TRBJ2-1, with 13 bases identical to TRBD2. The trim removed 5 bases at V and 9 bases at J, leaving 13 bases unmatched. This CDR3 is 17 amino acids long. Germline V CDR1 and CDR2: SGHTA, FQGTGA. This chain's CDR3 is CASSPPRTSGRAGEQFF. CDR3 DNA: TGTGCCAGCAGCCCACCGCGGACTAGCGGGAGAGCGGGTGAGCAGTTCTTC.

This chain links TRBV21-1 with TRBJ2-2; the table's D call of TRBD1 was not tested on the DNA. TRBV21-1 is described as a pseudogene. The CDR3 runs 16 residues. The CDR3 DNA follows: TGTGCCAGCAGCGCACAGGGATACCCGGGCACCGGGGAGCTGTTTTTT. The encoded protein is CASSAQGYPGTGELFF.

The chain recombines TRBV7-9 with TRBJ1-3, with no clear D. Germline V gives CDR1 SEHNR, CDR2 FQNEAQ (reference sequence). Between the trimmed V and J ends, which lost 5 bases and 3 bases, there was a span of 23 bases. CDR3 length equals 18 residues. The CDR3 protein is CASSPPLFQAEDGNTIYF. CDR3 DNA: TGTGCCAGCAGCCCACCCCTTTTCCAGGCCGAAGATGGAAACACCATATATTTT.

The J gene is TRBJ1-1, the V gene TRBV7-8; no definite D call. Germline-derived CDR1 and CDR2 are SGHVS and FQNEAQ. The CDR3 is 14 amino acids. The ends were cut back, 0 bases at V and 4 bases at J, with 9 bases in the middle. As DNA, the CDR3 is TGTGCCAGCAGCTTAGCTGATACCTTCACTGAAGCTTTCTTT. Encoded protein: CASSLADTFTEAFF.

CDR3 bases: TGTGCCAGCAGTGACCTACTAGCGGGGGGAACAGATACGCAGTATTTT. Protein sequence: CASSDLLAGGTDTQYF. V is TRBV25-1 and J is TRBJ2-3, with TRBD2 identical over 12 bases. Germline V gene lookup returns CDR1 MGHDK and CDR2 SYGVNS. After removal of 3 bases from V and 3 bases from J, the junction contained 4 bases not matched to a gene. CDR3 length: 16 amino acids.

The chain employs TRBV28 and TRBJ2-7; 8 bases map to TRBD2. V was clipped by 11 bases and J by 6 bases; unmatched bases: 12. This CDR3 spans 13 amino acids. Germline assignment: CDR1 MDHEN and CDR2 SYDVKM. CDR3: CAPRIAGRPEQYF. The CDR3, as DNA: TGTGCCCCTAGAATAGCGGGGAGACCCGAGCAGTACTTC.

The chain combines TRBV18 with TRBJ2-7; D is undetermined. The V gene's germline CDR1 is KGHSH and CDR2 LQKENI. V lost 2 bases to trimming and J lost 3 bases, with 8 bases between them. CDR3 length: 13 residues. The CDR3 DNA is TGTGCCAGCTCACCAGTCAGTAACTACGAGCAGTACTTC. The encoded protein is CASSPVSNYEQYF.

The chain recombines TRBV4-1 with TRBJ1-5; no reliable D call. Germline loops: CDR1 MGHRA, CDR2 YSYEKL. V lost 2 bases and J lost 7, with 9 bases in between. This CDR3 contains 13 residues. The CDR3 nucleotides read TGCGCCAGCAGCCAAAGTGGGGAACAGCCCCAGCATTTT. Residues: CASSQSGEQPQHF.

V usage is TRBV5-1 and J usage is TRBJ2-7; D perhaps matches TRBD1 (6 bases). Trimming stripped 0 bases from V and 4 bases from J, with 11 bases between. The CDR3 is made up of 14 amino acids. Germline lookup yields CDR1 SGHRS and CDR2 YFSETQ. The CDR3, as DNA: TGCGCCAGCAGCTTGGAGGCAGGGGCGTACGAGCAGTACTTC. It codes for CASSLEAGAYEQYF.